The rows below give T cell receptor beta chains drawn from one sample of a study of control samples from healthy donors and cancer patients. This table comes from immunoSEQ multiplex PCR, and its TCRdb copy is limited to in-frame clones, with some not included. The sample has 60,000 to 75,000 clones, around nine tenths seen once. The sample was PBMCs. All receptors derive from a man aged 60-69 years with colorectal cancer. Each CDR3 is given with its conserved first and last residue. The D gene is left open where the match is weak. Expanded clones get a size class; other rows say once, few or many, or leave the size out.

TGTGCCAGCTCACCAGGGACAGGGGGCAATGGCTACACCTTC,CASSPGTGGNGYTF,TRBV18,-,TRBD1,TRBJ1-2
TGTGCCAGCTCAGTGAACAGGGGGAACACTGAAGCTTTCTTT,CASSVNRGNTEAFF,TRBV18,-,TRBD1,TRBJ1-1
TGTGCCAGCAGGATTAACACTGAAGCTTTCTTT,CASRINTEAFF,TRBV28,-,-,TRBJ1-1
TGTGCCAGCAGTTATTCCGTGGGGGTGGCGTACGAGCAGTACTTC,CASSYSVGVAYEQYF,TRBV6-6,once,-,TRBJ2-7
TGTGCCAGCAGCAAGACAGCGATGTTGGGGGAGACCCAGTACTTC,CASSKTAMLGETQYF,TRBV7-3,-,-,TRBJ2-5
TGTGCCAGCAGCTTGGGGCAGGGAACCACCGGGGAGCTGTTTTTT,CASSLGQGTTGELFF,TRBV5-4,-,-,TRBJ2-2
TGTGCCAGCAACCTGGGGGATACGCAGTATTTT,CASNLGDTQYF,TRBV28,-,-,TRBJ2-3
TGTGCCAGCAGTGAAGGTGGGGGGCTTTCCTACGAGCAGTACTTC,CASSEGGGLSYEQYF,TRBV6-1,-,-,TRBJ2-7
TGTGCCAGCTCGTCCGGGACTAGCTTTCAGACCCAGTACTTC,CASSSGTSFQTQYF,TRBV18,-,TRBD2,TRBJ2-5
TGTGCCAGCAGTTACACAGAACCTAGCACAGATACGCAGTATTTT,CASSYTEPSTDTQYF,TRBV6-6,-,-,TRBJ2-3
TGTGCCAGCAGAGCGGGGAGCTCCTACGAGCAGTACTTC,CASRAGSSYEQYF,TRBV12-3/TRBV12-4,-,TRBD2,TRBJ2-7
TGTGCCAGCAGCTTAGCGGGCAGGGCGGTCTCATACGAAGCTTTCTTT,CASSLAGRAVSYEAFF,TRBV13,-,-,TRBJ1-1
TGTGCCAGCAGTGCCGACACGAACACTGAAGCTTTCTTT,CASSADTNTEAFF,TRBV2,-,-,TRBJ1-1
TGTGCCAGCAGCTTAGCAGGGGTCGGTGAGGGAAGTCAGCCCCAGCATTTT,CASSLAGVGEGSQPQHF,TRBV7-6,few,-,TRBJ1-5
TGCGCCAGCCGGAAAGCGGGGGATGGCGAGCAGTACTTC,CASRKAGDGEQYF,TRBV5-1,few,TRBD2,TRBJ2-7
TGCGCCAGCAGTGTGCTCGTAAACAATGAGCAGTTCTTC,CASSVLVNNEQFF,TRBV10-2,-,-,TRBJ2-1
TGTGCCAGCCCCTCTCGGGGGGGGGCAGGGGAGACCCAGTACTTC,CASPSRGGAGETQYF,TRBV9,-,TRBD2,TRBJ2-5
TGTGCCAGCACCACAGGGGGGGGTGATTCACCCCTCCACTTT,CASTTGGGDSPLHF,TRBV7-9,-,TRBD1,TRBJ1-6
TGTGCCAGCAGCGTGGACAGGGGGCGATCAAATCAGCCCCAGCATTTT,CASSVDRGRSNQPQHF,TRBV2,-,TRBD1,TRBJ1-5
TGTGCCAGCAGCGTAGTCGGGGTTCCCGGGAATGAGCAGTTCTTC,CASSVVGVPGNEQFF,TRBV9,-,-,TRBJ2-1
TGTGCCAGCAGCTCAGCAGGGACGGGCAATCAGCCCCAGCATTTT,CASSSAGTGNQPQHF,TRBV11-2,-,-,TRBJ1-5
TGTGCCTGGCAGGGACAGGGATTCGGCTACACCTTC,CAWQGQGFGYTF,TRBV30,-,TRBD1,TRBJ1-2
TGTGCCAGTAGTCCCAGCGTCCTAGAGCCCCAGCATTTT,CASSPSVLEPQHF,TRBV19,-,-,TRBJ1-5
TGTGCCAGCAGTGAAACCGGGAGTACCTACGAGCAGTACTTC,CASSETGSTYEQYF,TRBV2,few,-,TRBJ2-7
TGTGCCACCGAGAGGGGAGGATACGAGCAGTACTTC,CATERGGYEQYF,TRBV6-7,-,-,TRBJ2-7
TGTGCCAGCAGTTACACGGACACCGGGGAGCTGTTTTTT,CASSYTDTGELFF,TRBV6-2/TRBV6-3,once,-,TRBJ2-2
TGTGCCAGCAGCACCCCCATACCCCTTACCTACGAGCAGTACTTC,CASSTPIPLTYEQYF,TRBV6-8,-,-,TRBJ2-7
TGTGCCAGCAGTCCTTTAGGGTCGTCGGCCGGGGAGCTGTTTTTT,CASSPLGSSAGELFF,TRBV3-1/TRBV3-2,-,-,TRBJ2-2
TGTGCCAGCAGCCCGGGACAGTATTACAGAAACACCATATATTTT,CASSPGQYYRNTIYF,TRBV7-9,-,TRBD1,TRBJ1-3
TGTGCCAGCAGTACGAGCGGGAGGAGAGATACGCAGTATTTT,CASSTSGRRDTQYF,TRBV27,-,TRBD2,TRBJ2-3
TGTGCCAGCAGCCAACTAGCGGATACGCAGTATTTT,CASSQLADTQYF,TRBV4-2,-,-,TRBJ2-3
TGTGCCAGCAGCGTAGGAAGGGGGGGGGCCGGGAATGAGCAGTTCTTC,CASSVGRGGAGNEQFF,TRBV9,-,-,TRBJ2-1
TGTGCCAGCAGTGAAGAGGGGACATATTACAATGAGCAGTTCTTC,CASSEEGTYYNEQFF,TRBV2,-,-,TRBJ2-1
TGTGCCAGCAGCTTAGGGGGACAGGGGGCCTCCTACGAGCAGTACTTC,CASSLGGQGASYEQYF,TRBV7-9,-,TRBD1,TRBJ2-7
TGTGCCAGCAGGACAGGGCCAGATACGCAGTATTTT,CASRTGPDTQYF,TRBV12-3/TRBV12-4,medium-sized,TRBD1,TRBJ2-3
TGTGCCAGCAGCTTTAGGTGGAGCAATCAGCCCCAGCATTTT,CASSFRWSNQPQHF,TRBV7-2,-,-,TRBJ1-5
TGTGCCAGCAGCTTGGACGGACGGCCAAATTCACCCCTCCACTTT,CASSLDGRPNSPLHF,TRBV11-3,-,-,TRBJ1-6
TGTGCCAGCAGTCCAGGGGGACAGGGGGCCTACGAGCAGTACTTC,CASSPGGQGAYEQYF,TRBV28,-,TRBD1,TRBJ2-7
TGCGCCAGCAGCTCAAGGAAGGGACTAGCGGGGTCGGTGGCCTACAATGAGCAGTTCTTC,CASSSRKGLAGSVAYNEQFF,TRBV5-1,few,TRBD2,TRBJ2-1
TGCGCCAGCAGCATTGCCCCCTCACGGGGGCTGGAAAAACTGTTTTTT,CASSIAPSRGLEKLFF,TRBV5-1,-,-,TRBJ1-4
TGTGCCAGCAGCTACGAGACTAGGAACACCGGGGAGCTGTTTTTT,CASSYETRNTGELFF,TRBV11-3,-,-,TRBJ2-2
TGTGCCAGCAGCCAGGGGGGACGACTGTTTTTT,CASSQGGRLFF,TRBV28,-,TRBD1,TRBJ1-4
TGCGCCAGCAGCCAAGGGGCAGGGAGGTGGGCTGAAGCTTTCTTT,CASSQGAGRWAEAFF,TRBV4-3,-,-,TRBJ1-1
TGTGCCAGCAGCTTAGATCAGGGTCTCTATGGCTACACCTTC,CASSLDQGLYGYTF,TRBV7-2,-,-,TRBJ1-2
TGTGCCAGCAGTGGGGGGGGACGGGGGACCTACGAGCAGTACTTC,CASSGGGRGTYEQYF,TRBV6-2/TRBV6-3,-,TRBD2,TRBJ2-7
TGTGCCAGCAGAATCCAAGTTTTGGGTACTAATGAAAAACTGTTTTTT,CASRIQVLGTNEKLFF,TRBV2,-,-,TRBJ1-4
TGTGCCAGCAGCTTCCCGAGAAAGTCTGGAAACACCATATATTTT,CASSFPRKSGNTIYF,TRBV5-6,-,-,TRBJ1-3
TGTGCCAGCAGTTTATACTCGGGAGGGCGGCATTCACCCCTCCACTTT,CASSLYSGGRHSPLHF,TRBV27,-,-,TRBJ1-6
TGTGCCAGCAGTTCGGGACAGGGGGCCTCCGGGGAGCTGTTTTTT,CASSSGQGASGELFF,TRBV6-5,once,TRBD1,TRBJ2-2
TGTGCCAGCAGCTTATCAATCGCCGATGGAAACACCATATATTTT,CASSLSIADGNTIYF,TRBV7-2,-,-,TRBJ1-3